Reported below is one TCR beta chain. The data were obtained in a study of blood T cell repertoires in COVID-19. Overall study context: The samples span acute and convalescent COVID-19 from the United States, Italy and Spain. Sample material is recorded as cDNA or gDNA derived from T cells, B-cell-depleted T cells, or PBMCs.

Germline CDR1 and CDR2: WSHSY and SAAADI. With 6 bases removed from V and 3 bases from J, the gap between germline ends came to 12 bases. The CDR3 has 13 residues. Assay used: immunoSEQ multiplex PCR; TCRdb lists only in-frame clones, some missing. In the table there are about 400,000 clones, 70% to 90% of which are singletons. Residents of 24 US areas, aged about 18 to 95 years, made up the participants. Donors were grouped by their self-reported clinical history. V usage is TRBV10-2 and J usage is TRBJ2-7; TRBD1 might be the D (6 bases). This receptor was taken from a woman in her thirties or forties with acute COVID-19. Sequenced: PBMCs or T cells enriched from blood (not recorded which). CDR3: CASSYSGDYEQYF. CDR3 nucleotide sequence: TGCGCCAGCAGCTACTCAGGGGACTACGAGCAGTACTTC.